This T cell receptor beta chain was captured in a study of cytomegalovirus exposure and HLA in healthy donors (dated by TCRdb to 2016 to 2017). For the study in its entirety: An earlier analysis of more than 550 of the donors reported approximately 300 Gb of sequence data and 117 million unique TCR beta sequences obtained from about 180 million T cells. Around 330 gigabases of sequencing data and 91 million or so unique TCR sequences made up an early release that covered around 640 HLA-typed donors. Among the roughly 390 genotyped donors, around 81% belonged to the genetic ancestry cluster associated with self-reported Caucasian donors. The study aimed to test whether cataloging public T cell receptors could reveal signatures of past pathogen exposure. The study profiled the T cell repertoires of some 610 subjects by immunosequencing and related them to cytomegalovirus serostatus. A separate validation cohort of 90 to 150 different subjects was used in addition to the roughly 670-subject first cohort. The study combined high-throughput TCR immunosequencing, statistical association of individual TCRs with disease status, and machine learning to predict cytomegalovirus infection status. To study patterns of TCR occurrence, a later analysis re-analyzed previously published TCR beta repertoires from several hundred donors and added high-resolution HLA genotyping. Rather than drawing on any new phenotypic data, the later analysis identified candidate immune exposures from TCR beta sequences and the way those sequences occurred across donors. To decide whether each TCR beta V gene segment behaved as functional or pseudogenic, an earlier analysis of fewer than 750 of the donors relied on high-throughput TCR beta sequencing. Donor age, sex, ethnicity and CMV serostatus were compiled together with the repertoire data. A later genetic analysis used genome-wide SNP genotypes for about 60% of the roughly 670 donors, treating that subset as a discovery cohort. Every repertoire in the discovery cohort had been generated on one and the same sequencing platform. Both class I and class II loci were covered by HLA typing, at four-digit resolution. Typing coverage differed by locus: A, B, C, DRB1 and DQB1 were typed in about 620-640 donors, DQA1 in 500 to 550, DPA1 in 600 to 610, and DPB1 in just under 480. Roughly 5 DR-DQ haplotypes were treated as single units for association and clustering because of strong linkage in the cohort. On average, 235,054 unique TCR beta nucleotide sequences were sequenced per donor among more than 350 genotyped donors of the cohort, with roughly 18% of those sequences being non-productive. The full study reports these points: In a later analysis, several top co-occurrence clusters were reported to appear linked to parvovirus B19, influenza, CMV and Epstein-Barr virus. While some public TCRs were present in many individuals, most TCR sequences turned up only very rarely across donors. Roughly uniform sequencing depth across donors was assumed in presence/absence analyses, although this assumption may not hold. Linkage disequilibrium might explain the correlated functional status among segregating V segments, but an unknown experimental factor could not be ruled out. Three of the identified cytomegalovirus-associated TCR beta chains were confirmed in vitro to be specific for cytomegalovirus antigens. In a later analysis, 16,951 TCR beta sequences were associated with specific HLA alleles at a false discovery rate of 0.05. An association between a missense DCLRE1C variant and V-gene and J-gene trimming of TCR beta chains was found in a later genetic analysis and replicated in an independent cohort. A further reported finding was that TCR beta sequences accurately predicted the HLA-A and HLA-B alleles for most subjects in the first cohort. In the study, some 160 TCR beta chains were listed as associated with cytomegalovirus. CMV serostatus was the only immune exposure information available for the cohort. An earlier analysis of approximately 530 of the donors showed that most TCR beta V segments appeared in productive rearrangements either about 87% or about 30% of the time, which broadly matched IMGT annotations. A cluster of highly shared sequence variants was judged likely to represent a technical artifact of the sequencing pipeline. Because counts were too low, more than 15 rarely observed V segments, including chromosome 9 orphons, were excluded from the earlier analysis of some 590 of the donors. The cohort was sequenced for TCR beta chains only, and without alpha or paired-chain data the features that could be detected were limited. Because some donors lacked HLA typing at each locus, the association tests relied only on the typed subset. According to a later analysis, most CMV-associated TCR beta chains appeared to be HLA-restricted, and the HLA associations seemed to be driven largely by CMV exposure. When HLA alleles, especially DR and DQ, strongly co-occurred, attributing TCR associations to individual alleles was difficult. Because the 87-base-pair reads could not distinguish some IMGT-functional V segments, including TRBV6-2 and TRBV6-3, those segments were excluded. According to a later analysis, TCR association rates differed among HLA loci, with DRB1 alleles showing the most associated TCRs and HLA-C alleles showing the fewest. Compared with equally common non-associated chains, HLA-associated TCR beta chains in a later analysis were more clonally expanded and had lower generation probabilities. The authors suggested that the approach could potentially be generalized to other disease states and immunological phenotypes. According to a later genetic analysis, donors in an Asian-associated ancestry cluster had fewer N-insertions in productive TCRs than the approximately 700-donor mean. The classifier was reported to diagnose cytomegalovirus status with high specificity and sensitivity in both the original and validation cohorts.

Of note for this clone: Its binding antigen is unknown. No clone much larger than this one lies a single base away; base qualities are absent.

The library was produced with the immunoSEQ multiplex PCR assay. For the multiplex PCR, a mixture combining 60 forward primers for TCR Vbeta segments and 13 reverse primers for TCR Jbeta segments was used. A multiplex PCR assay on genomic DNA amplified the CDR3 region of rearranged TCR beta genes. Amplified TCR beta libraries were sequenced as 87-base-pair reads on the Illumina HiSeq System. The original methods were these. Across the roughly 670 repertoires, a later analysis counted roughly 84 million unique TCR beta chains, some 11 million of which were shared by at least two donors. A nearest-neighbor algorithm error-corrected the raw reads and collapsed the reads into unique sequences, merging closely related sequences to remove PCR and sequencing errors. CDR3 sequences were aligned to IMGT reference sequences to assign V, D and J gene segments. Each retained sequence needed at least a six-nucleotide match to both a V gene segment and a J gene segment. Rearrangements were classified as productive when the CDR3 lacked stop codons and remained in frame with V and J, and all other rearrangements were classified as non-productive. Following IMGT convention, CDR3 was defined as the stretch from the second conserved V-encoded cysteine up to the conserved J-encoded phenylalanine. Sequences without an unambiguous match to a single V gene segment were excluded from the earlier analysis of 450 to 650 of the donors. In an earlier analysis of 587 of the donors, V segments were called functional above 56.7% productive rearrangements and were called segregating when the between-donor standard deviation exceeded 5%. A statistical classification framework was developed to diagnose cytomegalovirus status using the catalog of TCR beta chain sequences. In a later analysis, TCR nucleotide sequences were compared against IMGT/GENE-DB human TR gene sequences so that V and J genes could be assigned. A later analysis assigned CDR3 sequences and most-parsimonious VDJ recombination scenarios with the TCRdist pipeline. In a later analysis, every TCR beta chain was defined by the combination of its CDR3 amino acid sequence and its V-gene family, and reads without a unique V-gene family were dropped. As a way to deal with suspected cross-contamination and a sequencing artifact, a later analysis dropped 640 or so nucleotide sequences that were highly shared and had low generation probability. In a later analysis, a clonal expansion index was calculated for each public chain from normalized within-repertoire ranks of inferred template counts. In a later analysis, generation probabilities were computed using a VDJ recombination model fitted to out-of-frame rearrangements, and the results were checked against IGoR. In a later analysis, TCR-TCR, TCR-HLA and TCR-CMV co-occurrence was scored with hypergeometric tests, and a repertoire-size bias correction was applied to TCR pairs. To estimate false discovery rates, a later analysis permuted the HLA or CMV assignments 20 times. In a later analysis, co-occurring TCRs were grouped with DBSCAN, and TCRdist sequence similarity was added when clustering was performed within HLA-allele-positive subsets. For co-occurrence clustering, repertoires with fewer than 30,000 or more than 120,000 public chains were excluded, along with 5 or 6 repertoires with anomalous nucleotide sharing. As stored in TCRdb, this immuneACCESS dataset retains in-frame rearrangements with V and J assigned. A fraction of the clones does not appear; measured against another copy, unresolved V genes explain less than half of the discrepancy, and the remainder lacks a known reason. The V and J calls and clone size come from that table; D and trimming were worked out from the DNA. This sample lists 150,000 to 250,000 clones; around 79% were detected once. The ten top clones hold under 4.5% of the sample.

The cohort was made up of about 610 healthy bone marrow donors. All cohort members were sampled while nominally healthy, although unrecorded immune exposures were likely present. The donor tested CMV seropositive, placing the donor among the 289 seropositive members of the cohort. Each donor provided a peripheral blood sample, and peripheral blood mononuclear cells were used for TCR beta sequencing. The Qiagen DNeasy Blood Extraction Kit was used to extract genomic DNA from the blood cell samples. Trimming accounts for 1 base at V and 9 bases at J, while the number of junction bases matched to no gene is 6. The germline V gene specifies LGHNA as CDR1 and YSLEER as CDR2. The CDR3 runs 15 amino acids, cysteine and phenylalanine included. CDR3 DNA only is kept here, 45 bases in frame from base 1.

Recombination connected TRBV4-3 to TRBJ1-6; 7 central bases correspond to TRBD1. Sequencing input: PBMCs. This receptor was taken from a woman in her 30s in good health and CMV-seropositive. The CDR3 amino acid sequence is: CASSQGQGAFSPLHF. The nucleotides are TGCGCCAGCAGCCAAGGACAGGGAGCTTTTTCACCCCTCCACTTT.